Following are 14 T cell receptor beta chains from one sample sequenced in a study of CD8 T cells in ankylosing spondylitis. Study-wide findings and caveats: Ankylosing spondylitis blood seemed to carry a telltale TCR beta motif made of several highly homologous variants.

The antigens for these receptors are not known. TCRdb reprocessed the 5' RACE reads with MiXCR, giving one entry per CDR3 protein. Here the sample spans some 400,000 distinct CDR3 sequences, more than 20% being singletons. What was sequenced was blood, either unsorted or a sorted T cell fraction (not recorded which). The receptors here all came from a male donor with ankylosing spondylitis.

The rearrangement links TRBV3-1 to TRBJ2-7, with 7 bases identical to TRBD1. CDR3 length equals 16 residues. Germline CDR1 reads LGHDT; CDR2 reads YNNKEL (reference sequence). V dropped 3 bases and J dropped 4; count of bases not matched to a gene: 12. In nucleotides, the CDR3 is TGTGCCAGCAGCCACGCCCCGGACAGGTTATTTTACGAGCAGTACTTC. Translation gives CASSHAPDRLFYEQYF.

This clonotype was found a few times. The chain combines TRBV10-3 with TRBJ2-7; the D call may be TRBD1 or TRBD2 (5 bases each). Per germline, CDR1 ENHRY and CDR2 SYGVKD. There are 14 residues in the CDR3. Trimming took 6 bases from V and 5 from J, leaving 17 bases between them. The CDR3 DNA is TGTGCCATCAGAAGAACTGGGGGAGTCGACGAGCAGTACTTC. Amino acid sequence: CAIRRTGGVDEQYF.

The rearrangement links TRBV29-1 to TRBJ2-1; 14 nucleotides line up with TRBD2. There are 14 residues in the CDR3. Germline CDR1 SQVTM, CDR2 ANQGSEA. V was pared by 7 bases and J by 8 bases, with 7 bases of the junction left unmatched. The CDR3 region is CSGGTSGSWDEQFF. The CDR3 DNA sequence: TGCAGCGGGGGGACTAGCGGGAGTTGGGATGAGCAGTTCTTC.

The chain joins TRBV12-3 or TRBV12-4 to TRBJ1-1; 7 positions agree with TRBD1. The CDR3 length is 14 residues. V lost 6 bases, J lost 3 bases, and 7 bases stayed unmatched. The CDR3 is CASRSTGMHTEAFF. The CDR3 bases are TGTGCCAGCAGGTCGACAGGGATGCACACTGAAGCTTTCTTT.

The V gene is TRBV10-2, the J gene TRBJ2-1; possibly TRBD1 or TRBD2 for D (5 bases each). The CDR3 covers 17 residues. Germline V gene lookup returns CDR1 WSHSY and CDR2 SAAADI. V lost 5 bases, J lost 4 bases, and 21 bases lay in between. The CDR3 here is CASSPTAGTGKYNEQFF. The CDR3 DNA is TGCGCCAGCAGTCCGACGGCGGGTACAGGAAAATACAATGAGCAGTTCTTC.

The chain couples TRBV28 to TRBJ2-1; the D call may be TRBD1 or TRBD2 (5 bases each). This CDR3 has 13 amino acids. CDR1 and CDR2 from the germline V gene are MDHEN and SYDVKM. Trimming pared 5 bases from V and 4 bases from J, leaving 9 bases between. CDR3 sequence reads: CASSRDVYNEQFF. CDR3 nucleotide sequence: TGTGCCAGCAGTCGGGACGTGTACAATGAGCAGTTCTTC.

This clonotype has a handful of counts. V gene TRBV5-8 combines with J gene TRBJ2-3; D perhaps matches TRBD1 (6 bases). CDR3 size: 15 residues. V was pared by 0 bases and J by 1 base, with 9 bases between. Per the germline V gene, CDR1 is SGHTS and CDR2 is YDEGEE. The CDR3 DNA reads as TGTGCCAGCAGCTTGGCAGGGGACCGCACAGATACGCAGTATTTT. As protein: CASSLAGDRTDTQYF.

There are a few counts of this clonotype. CDR3 in amino acids: CASSQASAWGQETQYF. CDR3 nucleotide sequence: TGTGCCAGCAGCCAAGCTTCGGCTTGGGGCCAAGAGACCCAGTACTTC. The genes are TRBV3-1 and TRBJ2-5; D call uncertain. The CDR3 is 16 residues long. CDR1 is LGHDT and CDR2 is YNNKEL in the germline V gene (reference sequence). Trimming stripped 1 base from V and 1 base from J, with 13 bases between.

This clonotype appeared a single time. The genes are TRBV24-1 and TRBJ2-2; D assignment may be TRBD1 or TRBD2 (5 bases each). CDR1 and CDR2 from the germline V gene are KGHDR and SFDVKD. Trimming pared 5 bases from V and 3 bases from J, leaving 15 bases between. CDR3 size: 16 residues. In nucleotides, the CDR3 is TGTGCCACCAGTGGGACCGGGGCCCCACACACCGGGGAGCTGTTTTTT. Residues: CATSGTGAPHTGELFF.

V gene TRBV6-2 or TRBV6-3 combines with J gene TRBJ2-3; 7 nucleotides line up with TRBD2. The J segment lost 7 bases and the V segment lost 0 bases, leaving 16 bases of the junction unmatched. The germline V gene encodes CDR1 MNHEY and CDR2 SVGEGT. CDR3 size: 18 residues. This CDR3 is CASSYSSDWAGVGNTQYF. Here the CDR3 DNA reads TGTGCCAGCAGTTACTCGAGCGACTGGGCGGGAGTAGGGAATACGCAGTATTTT.

The gene calls are TRBV6-4 and TRBJ2-1, with 10 bases aligning to TRBD2. The V and J ends lost 0 bases and 6 bases, in that order; junction bases with no gene match: 5. The CDR3 extends over 16 amino acids. From germline, CDR1 is MRHNA and CDR2 SNTAGT. The chain's CDR3 is CASSDSGLAGVNEQFF. The DNA of the CDR3 is TGTGCCAGCAGTGACTCGGGGCTAGCGGGAGTCAATGAGCAGTTCTTC.

The rearrangement links TRBV3-1 to TRBJ2-3; 10 bases match TRBD2. The V and J ends lost 5 bases and 6 bases, in that order; junction bases with no gene match: 20. The CDR3 covers 19 residues. CDR1 and CDR2 (germline): LGHDT, YNNKEL (reference sequence). For the CDR3, the DNA is TGTGCCAGCAGCTCACTAGCGGGATCGCAAGAAGGGAGACGGGATACGCAGTATTTT. Amino acid sequence: CASSSLAGSQEGRRDTQYF.

This clonotype occurred once. The CDR3 DNA follows: TGTGCCAGCAGTACGCTCCCCCAGACAGGGACCTACGAGCAGTACTTC. It translates to CASSTLPQTGTYEQYF. The rearrangement joins TRBV6-1 to TRBJ2-7, with 7 bases lining up with TRBD1. V was pared by 5 bases and J by 2 bases, with 12 bases of the junction left unmatched. CDR3 length: 16 residues. Germline-derived CDR1 and CDR2 are MNHNS and SASEGT.

This clonotype turned up a few times. The chain links TRBV25-1 to TRBJ2-1; TRBD1 matches 9 bases. In germline, CDR1 is MGHDK, CDR2 SYGVNS. J gave up 8 bases and V 1 base, and 12 bases lay outside the gene matches. The length of the CDR3 is 17 residues. CDR3 nucleotide sequence: TGTGCCAGCAGTGAATCTCAAGCGGGACAGGGTTTCGATGAGCAGTTCTTC. Its protein is CASSESQAGQGFDEQFF. Drawing the rest from reference TRBV25-1 and TRBJ2-1, the complete variable domain is EADIYQTPRYLVIGTGKKITLECSQTMGHDKMYWYQQDPGMELHLIHYSYGVNSTEKGDLSSESTVSRIRTEHFPLTLESARPSHTSQYLCASSESQAGQGFDEQFFGPGTRLTVL.